These 17 T cell receptor beta chains came from one sample sequenced in a study of cytomegalovirus exposure and HLA in healthy donors. Both 60 Vbeta primers and 13 Jbeta primers went into the PCR. TCRdb keeps only in-frame clones here, not all; method: immunoSEQ multiplex PCR. The table records tens of thousands of clones, roughly 80% of them present only once. The sample consisted of PBMCs. These receptor sequences come from a woman aged 25 to 39 in good health and CMV-seronegative.

This clone was counted between two and nine times. V gene TRBV11-2 combines with J gene TRBJ2-3, with 9 bases aligning to TRBD2. The CDR3 contains 14 residues. The germline V gene has CDR1 SGHAT and CDR2 FQNNGV. V lost 5 bases and J lost 5; bases outside the gene matches: 5. CDR3: CASSPGLAIDTQYF. CDR3 bases: TGTGCCAGCAGCCCTGGACTAGCGATAGATACGCAGTATTTT.

V usage is TRBV6-1 and J usage is TRBJ1-4; no clear D gene. This CDR3 spans 14 amino acids. Per germline, CDR1 MNHNS and CDR2 SASEGT. V was shortened by 5 bases and J by 8 bases, with 15 bases between the two germline ends. The CDR3 spells CASSPGPEGEKLFF. For the CDR3, the DNA is TGTGCCAGCAGTCCAGGACCGGAGGGAGAAAAACTGTTTTTT.

The V gene is TRBV18, the J gene TRBJ1-2; 9 positions agree with TRBD1. Germline assignment: CDR1 KGHSH and CDR2 LQKENI. Trimming cost V 3 bases and J 2 bases; bases outside gene matches: 4. This CDR3 comprises 15 residues. CDR3 protein: CASSPQDRGNYGYTF. CDR3 nucleotide sequence: TGTGCCAGCTCACCTCAGGACAGGGGAAACTATGGCTACACCTTC.

This clone was observed once. The chain couples TRBV27 to TRBJ1-2; D ambiguous. Germline V gene sequence: CDR1 MNHEY, CDR2 SMNVEV (reference sequence). This CDR3 is 14 amino acids long. Between the trimmed V and J ends, which lost 10 bases and 1 base, there was a span of 16 bases. CDR3 in amino acids: CATRGGLINYGYTF. The CDR3 DNA sequence: TGTGCCACCCGTGGAGGACTCATTAACTATGGCTACACCTTC.

The chain recombines TRBV21-1 with TRBJ1-2; the listed D gene, TRBD1, was not tested against the DNA. TRBV21-1 is tagged as a pseudogene. The CDR3 runs 15 residues. The CDR3 DNA sequence: TGTGCCAGCAGCAAAGGATCCCAACAGGGCTATGGCTACACCTTC. It encodes CASSKGSQQGYGYTF.

This clone has only a few counts. The J gene is TRBJ1-6, the V gene TRBV27, with 7 bases that match TRBD1. V shed 5 bases and J 6 bases; nucleotides not matched to a gene: 10. This CDR3 region has 16 residues. CDR1 is MNHEY, CDR2 SMNVEV, per germline (reference sequence). The CDR3 is CASSTQGRLVNSPLHF. CDR3 sequence (DNA): TGTGCCAGCAGTACACAGGGGCGGCTAGTTAATTCACCCCTCCACTTT.

The V and J genes are TRBV2 and TRBJ2-2, with D hard to call. V was clipped by 6 bases and J by 1 base, with 9 bases between them. This CDR3 region has 14 residues. Germline CDR1 SNHLY, CDR2 FYNNEI. This CDR3 is CASRTLLNTGELFF. The CDR3 bases are TGTGCCAGCAGAACCCTACTGAACACCGGGGAGCTGTTTTTT. Based on the CDR3 plus reference TRBV2 and TRBJ2-2, the full variable domain is EPEVTQTPSHQVTQMGQEVILRCVPISNHLYFYWYRQILGQKVEFLVSFYNNEISEKSEIFDDQFSVERPDGSNFTLKIRSTKLEDSAMYFCASRTLLNTGELFFGEGSRLTVL.

CDR3 residues: CASSQDFRGSVYEQYF. For the CDR3, the DNA is TGCGCCAGCAGCCAAGATTTTAGGGGTTCGGTCTACGAGCAGTACTTC. The V gene is TRBV4-3, the J gene TRBJ2-7; tentatively, D is TRBD1 (5 bases). V was clipped by 0 bases and J by 3 bases, with 15 bases between them. The CDR3 covers 16 residues. Germline V gives CDR1 LGHNA, CDR2 YSLEER.

The chain joins TRBV7-2 to TRBJ2-1; 7 bases align to TRBD1. CDR1 and CDR2 (germline): SGHTA, FQGNSA. The V gene end was trimmed by 4 bases and the J gene end by 4 bases; junction bases not matched to a gene: 4. CDR3 length equals 14 residues. CDR3 sequence reads: CASSYRGGYNEQFF. For the CDR3, the DNA is TGTGCCAGCAGCTACAGGGGTGGTTACAATGAGCAGTTCTTC.

This chain links TRBV4-3 with TRBJ1-2; 10 bases are shared with TRBD1. The V gene end was trimmed by 2 bases and the J gene end by 6 bases; junction bases not matched to a gene: 9. Germline CDR1 reads LGHNA; CDR2 reads YSLEER. The CDR3 is 16 residues long. The CDR3 sequence: CASSQLPGQGMNGYTF. CDR3 bases: TGCGCCAGCAGCCAACTACCGGGACAGGGGATGAATGGCTACACCTTC.

The chain recombines TRBV7-9 with TRBJ1-4; TRBD1 is a possible D gene (6 bases). Trimming removed 5 bases from V and 7 bases from J, with 11 bases in between. This CDR3 comprises 13 residues. Germline V gene data show CDR1 as SEHNR and CDR2 as FQNEAQ (reference sequence). The CDR3, as DNA: TGTGCCAGCAGCAGGGGGGGGAGTGAAAAACTGTTTTTT. It is translated as CASSRGGSEKLFF. Complete variable domain (other parts from reference TRBV7-9 and TRBJ1-4): DTGVSQNPRHKITKRGQNVTFRCDPISEHNRLYWYRQTLGQGPEFLTYFQNEAQLEKSRLLSDRFSAERPKGSFSTLEIQRTEQGDSAMYLCASSRGGSEKLFFGSGTQLSVL.

This clone was counted only a few times. The chain couples TRBV7-2 to TRBJ2-1; D unclear. The CDR3 is made up of 12 amino acids. Trimming stripped 2 bases from V and 6 bases from J, with 5 bases between. Germline V lookup: CDR1 SGHTA, CDR2 FQGNSA. CDR3 protein: CASSLSGNEQFF. CDR3 bases: TGTGCCAGCAGCTTATCGGGCAATGAGCAGTTCTTC.

The CDR3 nucleotides read TGTGCCAGCAGCTTTAGGGGACAGGGTTTGTCCGGTGAAGCTTTCTTT. Protein sequence: CASSFRGQGLSGEAFF. This chain connects TRBV7-2 to TRBJ1-1; 9 positions match TRBD1. Germline V CDR1 and CDR2: SGHTA, FQGNSA. Trimming took 3 bases from V and 7 from J; bases not matched to a gene: 12. The CDR3 is 16 residues long.

In its sample, this clone was seen a few times. An end of the junction does not agree with germline; a read error may underlie this. This chain joins TRBV2 and TRBJ1-2; the D gene is possibly TRBD1 (6 bases). CDR1 and CDR2 from the germline V gene are SNHLY and FYNNEI. The CDR3 length is 14 residues. CDR3 region: CASSEEGSSYRANF. The DNA of the CDR3 is TGTGCCAGCAGTGAAGAGGGTTCGTCTTACAGGGCAAACTTC.

The chain carries TRBV6-1 and TRBJ1-2; D remains ambiguous. Germline CDR1 reads MNHNS; CDR2 reads SASEGT. This CDR3 has 17 amino acids. V shed 0 bases and J shed 5 bases, with 19 bases lying between them. The CDR3 DNA reads as TGTGCCAGCAGTGAAGCGCGAAGTTCAGGTTGGGAGTATGGCTACACCTTC. It translates to CASSEARSSGWEYGYTF.

This sequence joins TRBV4-1 and TRBJ1-1; TRBD1 is a possible D gene (5 bases). Germline-derived CDR1 and CDR2 are MGHRA and YSYEKL. The CDR3 contains 15 residues. The germline V and J ends were trimmed by 2 bases and 2 bases, with 12 bases remaining between them. For the CDR3, the DNA is TGCGCCAGCAGCCAAATACCAGACAGTAACACTGAAGCTTTCTTT. Translating gives CASSQIPDSNTEAFF.

The V call is TRBV6-1, the J call TRBJ1-2; TRBD1 matches at 9 bases. Germline assignment: CDR1 MNHNS and CDR2 SASEGT. The V gene end was trimmed by 7 bases and the J gene end by 4 bases; junction bases not matched to a gene: 7. This CDR3 region has 14 residues. The CDR3 region is CASTRQGVGYGYTF. The CDR3 nucleotides read TGTGCCAGCACCAGACAGGGGGTTGGCTATGGCTACACCTTC.